Presented here are 26 T cell receptor beta chains from one specimen sequenced in a study of T cells in Graves' hyperthyroidism and ophthalmopathy. Amplification yielded TCR beta CDR3 regions, with RNA transcripts as the source. An initial round of RT-PCR targeting the TCR CDR3 relied on the HTBI primer set. TCRdb called the multiplex PCR reads again in MiXCR, with one record for every CDR3 protein. The table records hundreds of thousands of distinct CDR3 sequences, about 15% of them present only once. Input material: blood. Source of these receptors: a woman aged 30 to 39 with Graves' hyperthyroidism.

Ten or more counts support this clonotype. The V call is TRBV3-1, the J call TRBJ1-1; 9 bases agree with TRBD1. The V segment lost 4 bases and the J segment 9 bases; nucleotides outside the gene matches: 12. Germline V CDR1 and CDR2: LGHDT, YNNKEL (reference sequence). The CDR3 loop spans 15 amino acids. This CDR3 reads CASSPLTGTGSKAFF. CDR3 coding DNA: TGTGCCAGCAGCCCGCTAACCGGGACAGGGAGTAAAGCTTTCTTT.

This clonotype was picked up many times. This chain links TRBV11-2 with TRBJ2-3; TRBD2 is a possible D gene (6 bases). This CDR3 is 16 amino acids long. V lost 1 base and J 9 bases, leaving 20 bases between the germline ends. Germline CDR1 SGHAT, CDR2 FQNNGV. Here the CDR3 reads CASSLVSRGPSATQYF. DNA of the CDR3: TGTGCCAGCAGCTTAGTCTCGCGGGGTCCCTCCGCCACGCAGTATTTT.

This chain links TRBV10-2 with TRBJ2-1, with 9 bases aligning to TRBD1. With 6 bases clipped from V and 9 bases from J, the junction kept 9 bases outside the gene matches. The CDR3 contains 14 residues. Germline CDR1 reads WSHSY; CDR2 reads SAAADI. The CDR3 DNA sequence: TGCGCCAGCAGCGCCCAGGGACAGGGTGGTGAGCAGTTCTTC. This gives the protein CASSAQGQGGEQFF.

This clonotype appeared a few times. The rearrangement joins TRBV7-8 to TRBJ1-3; 8 positions match TRBD1. CDR3 length: 15 amino acids. CDR1 and CDR2 from the germline V gene are SGHVS and FQNEAQ. Trimming at V came to 4 bases and at J to 2 bases, leaving 4 bases not matched to a gene. CDR3 residues: CASSSGQDTGNTIYF. The CDR3 nucleotides are TGTGCCAGCAGCTCGGGACAGGACACTGGAAACACCATATATTTT.

This clonotype was seen a few times. This sequence joins TRBV7-9 and TRBJ2-1; D is uncertain. Trimming left V 1 base short and J 4 bases short, with 14 bases between. The CDR3 spans 16 residues. From germline, CDR1 is SEHNR and CDR2 FQNEAQ (reference sequence). CDR3 region: CASSLVTLGMYNEQFF. CDR3 nucleotide sequence: TGTGCCAGCAGCTTAGTTACGTTAGGAATGTACAATGAGCAGTTCTTC.

This clonotype has a count of ten or more. V usage is TRBV29-1 and J usage is TRBJ2-1; D unresolved. This CDR3 has 13 amino acids. V gave up 4 bases and J gave up 0 bases, with 7 bases separating them. The germline CDR1 and CDR2 sequences are SQVTM and ANQGSEA. The CDR3: CSVALFSYNEQFF. For the CDR3, the DNA is TGCAGCGTTGCGCTATTCTCCTACAATGAGCAGTTCTTC.

In this sample, this clonotype turned up many times. The J gene is TRBJ2-6, the V gene TRBV18, with 7 bases matching TRBD1. The CDR3 covers 15 residues. CDR1 KGHSH and CDR2 LQKENI come from the germline V gene. J lost 2 bases, V lost 3 bases, and 1 base had no gene match. CDR3 in DNA: TGTGCCAGCTCACCGGGACAGACTGGGGCCAACGTCCTGACTTTC. Translation: CASSPGQTGANVLTF.

This clonotype was recorded at least ten times. The chain employs TRBV28 and TRBJ2-5, with TRBD1 matching over 10 bases. The CDR3 contains 16 residues. CDR1 and CDR2 (germline): MDHEN, SYDVKM. The ends lost 5 bases at V and 4 bases at J; junction bases unmatched: 10. For the CDR3, the DNA is TGTGCCAGCAGTCCGCGATTGGGACAGGGGAGAGAGACCCAGTACTTC. Amino acid sequence: CASSPRLGQGRETQYF.

This clonotype has just a few counts. The CDR3 nucleotides are TGCAGTGCTAGAGTACCGTATAGCGGGAATGGTGATGAGCAGTTCTTC. This translates into CSARVPYSGNGDEQFF. The chain employs TRBV20-1 and TRBJ2-1, with 8 positions matching TRBD2. V lost 1 base to trimming and J lost 8 bases; unmatched junction nucleotides: 13. CDR3 size: 16 residues. Germline V lookup: CDR1 DFQATT, CDR2 SNEGSKA (reference sequence).

This clonotype was seen repeatedly, ten times or more. CDR3 sequence (DNA): TGTGCCAGCAGCTTGTACGGGGATGAGCAGTTCTTC. The encoded protein is CASSLYGDEQFF. The chain couples TRBV5-5 to TRBJ2-1, with D maybe TRBD2 (5 bases). Germline CDR1 is SGHKS and CDR2 is YYEKEE (reference sequence). The V gene lost 1 base and the J gene lost 8 bases, with 7 bases spanning the gap. The CDR3 is made up of 12 amino acids.

The chain links TRBV9 to TRBJ2-2; 12 nucleotides agree with TRBD2. CDR3 length: 17 amino acids. V shed 0 bases and J 4 bases; nucleotides not matched to a gene: 4. Germline V lookup: CDR1 SGDLS, CDR2 YYNGEE. CDR3 bases: TGTGCCAGCAGCGTAGGACTAGCGGGAGTTTTCACCGGGGAGCTGTTTTTT. It specifies CASSVGLAGVFTGELFF.

This clonotype was detected a few times. The V gene is TRBV5-6, the J gene TRBJ2-5; D gene uncertain. The germline V and J ends were trimmed by 1 base and 1 base, with 29 bases remaining between them. The CDR3 consists of 21 residues. Germline-derived CDR1 and CDR2 are SGHDT and YYEEEE. The CDR3 loop is CASSLYLGRSGFIGTQETQYF. The CDR3 DNA follows: TGTGCCAGCAGCTTGTACCTTGGTCGGTCCGGGTTTATCGGAACCCAAGAGACCCAGTACTTC.

This clonotype showed up just a few times. The CDR3 reads CASSLRGHSYEQYF. DNA for the CDR3: TGTGCCAGCAGTTTAAGGGGCCACTCCTACGAGCAGTACTTC. The gene calls are TRBV27 and TRBJ2-7; weak D call: TRBD1 (5 bases). The CDR3 has 14 residues. With 2 bases removed from V and 0 bases from J, the gap between germline ends came to 8 bases. Germline CDR1 and CDR2: MNHEY and SMNVEV (reference sequence).

This clonotype was observed at least ten times. The V gene is TRBV4-2, the J gene TRBJ1-4; tentatively, D is TRBD1 (6 bases). The CDR3 sequence is 17 residues long. V shed 0 bases and J shed 7 bases, with 18 bases lying between them. The germline gives CDR1 LGHNA, CDR2 YNFKEQ. CDR3: CASSQEVVTLGGEKLFF. The DNA for the CDR3 is TGTGCCAGCAGCCAAGAGGTGGTAACCCTAGGGGGTGAAAAACTGTTTTTT.

The chain is built from TRBV5-1 and TRBJ2-5; D is undetermined. The CDR3 sequence is 14 residues long. Germline V gene data show CDR1 as SGHRS and CDR2 as YFSETQ. Trimming took 0 bases from V and 5 from J, leaving 11 bases between them. As DNA, the CDR3 is TGCGCCAGCAGCTTGGTCCCGGCGGTGGAGACCCAGTACTTC. Residues: CASSLVPAVETQYF.

The chain has TRBV28 and TRBJ2-1, with D perhaps matching TRBD1 (5 bases). The DNA end favors TRBJ2-7, so the J call may be wrong. Germline CDR1 and CDR2: MDHEN and SYDVKM. The CDR3 runs to 10 residues. The CDR3 loop reads CASSGAEQYF. CDR3 sequence (DNA): TGTGCCAGCTCTGGGGCCGAGCAGTACTTC.

This clonotype was counted between two and nine times. The chain has TRBV29-1 and TRBJ2-1; the D gene is possibly TRBD2 (5 bases). This CDR3 has 13 amino acids. Trimming cost V 4 bases and J 0 bases, with 7 bases left between them. From germline, CDR1 is SQVTM and CDR2 ANQGSEA. Here the CDR3 reads CSVAADSYNEQFF. Written as DNA, the CDR3 is TGCAGCGTTGCAGCGGACTCCTACAATGAGCAGTTCTTC.

This clonotype was found many times. The CDR3 is CASSYGTSGELFF. In nucleotides, the CDR3 is TGTGCCAGCAGCTACGGGACTTCCGGGGAGCTGTTTTTT. The chain employs TRBV11-3 and TRBJ2-2; a possible D gene is TRBD2 (6 bases). The germline V and J ends were trimmed by 4 bases and 6 bases, with 9 bases remaining between them. This CDR3 has 13 amino acids. In germline, CDR1 is SGHNT, CDR2 YENEEA.

Ten or more counts support this clonotype. The V and J genes are TRBV5-1 and TRBJ1-1; possible D gene TRBD1, 5 bases. Looked up from germline, CDR1 is SGHRS and CDR2 is YFSETQ. The V gene lost 1 base and the J gene lost 3 bases, with 10 bases spanning the gap. This CDR3 region has 14 residues. CDR3 sequence reads: CASSLIGEDTEAFF. CDR3 DNA sequence: TGCGCCAGCAGCTTGATAGGGGAGGACACTGAAGCTTTCTTT.

The rearrangement joins TRBV7-9 to TRBJ2-7; 7 bases match TRBD1. The CDR3 length is 15 residues. Trimming cost V 5 bases and J 0 bases; bases outside gene matches: 7. Germline CDR1 SEHNR, CDR2 FQNEAQ (reference sequence). The CDR3 sequence: CASSQETGSSYEQYF. The CDR3 DNA sequence: TGTGCCAGCAGCCAGGAGACAGGGAGCTCCTACGAGCAGTACTTC.

This clonotype was counted between two and nine times. The rearrangement links TRBV7-6 to TRBJ2-2, with no clear D. V gave up 4 bases and J gave up 4 bases, with 16 bases separating them. CDR1 and CDR2 from the germline V gene are SGHVS and FNYEAQ. This CDR3 region has 16 residues. CDR3 residues: CASSYVALDVTGELFF. Here the CDR3 DNA reads TGTGCCAGCAGCTACGTCGCCCTCGATGTCACCGGGGAGCTGTTTTTT.

This clonotype appeared many times. J is TRBJ2-7 and V is TRBV3-1; D may be TRBD2 (6 bases). V was pared by 7 bases and J by 5 bases, with 18 bases between. CDR1 is LGHDT and CDR2 is YNNKEL in the germline V gene (reference sequence). This CDR3 contains 14 residues. DNA for the CDR3: TGTGCCAGCAACCCCGGGGGAAGGGTACACGAGCAGTACTTC. This gives the protein CASNPGGRVHEQYF.

This chain links TRBV19 with TRBJ2-3; TRBD1 matches at 11 bases. CDR3 length: 14 amino acids. Germline-derived CDR1 and CDR2 are LNHDA and SQIVND (reference sequence). J was trimmed by 4 bases and V by 3 bases; bases with no gene match: 0. The CDR3 protein is CASSMGQGADTQYF. The CDR3 DNA sequence: TGTGCCAGTAGTATGGGACAGGGGGCAGATACGCAGTATTTT.

In this sample, this clonotype turned up many times. This chain links TRBV30 with TRBJ2-7; 7 bases line up with TRBD2. V gave up 0 bases and J gave up 0 bases; unmatched junction bases: 2. CDR1 and CDR2 from the germline V gene are GTSNPN and SVGIG (reference sequence). This CDR3 spans 14 amino acids. CDR3 protein: CAWSVRGSSYEQYF. DNA of the CDR3: TGTGCCTGGAGTGTACGCGGGAGCTCCTACGAGCAGTACTTC.

This clonotype was picked up many times. CDR3 bases: TGTGCCAGCAGTCCGCGGGGGGCGGGTGGCTACACCTTC. It codes for CASSPRGAGGYTF. This chain connects TRBV7-3 to TRBJ1-2; D is possibly TRBD1 (6 bases). This CDR3 contains 13 residues. Trimming shortened V by 6 bases and J by 7 bases, and 15 bases separated the two germline ends. CDR1 and CDR2 from the germline V gene are SGHTA and FQGTGA.

This clonotype was found many times. Its ends do not fully match the called genes, so a read error is possible. The chain combines TRBV5-1 with TRBJ1-4; TRBD1 matches 8 bases. The germline gives CDR1 SGHRS, CDR2 YFSETQ. This CDR3 spans 14 amino acids. The CDR3 region has the DNA TGTGCCAGCAGCTCCGGACAGGGAGGGGAAAAACTGTTTTTT. Its translation is CASSSGQGGEKLFF. Together with reference TRBV5-1 and TRBJ1-4, the CDR3 gives the full variable domain: KAGVTQTPRYLIKTRGQQVTLSCSPISGHRSVSWYQQTPGQGLQFLFEYFSETQRNKGNFPGRFSGRQFSNSRSEMNVSTLELGDSALYLCASSSGQGGEKLFFGSGTQLSVL.